This TCR beta chain was obtained from a study of cytomegalovirus exposure and HLA in healthy donors. The junction had 9 bases not matched to a gene; V was cut back by 1 base and J by 5 bases. This CDR3 has 17 residues. CDR1 and CDR2 from the germline V gene are SGHRS and YFSETQ. This PCR relied on a set of 60 Vbeta primers and 13 Jbeta primers. Sequencing was performed with immunoSEQ multiplex PCR; in TCRdb, only in-frame clones are kept and a portion is missing. This table has fewer than 60,000 clones, 82% appearing once. Sequencing was done on a sample of PBMCs. This rearrangement joins TRBV5-1 to TRBJ2-2, with 9 bases fitting TRBD1. The TCR was taken from a middle-aged man in good health and CMV-seronegative. CDR3 sequence reads: CASSLLSGQGLTGELFF. In DNA, the CDR3 is TGCGCCAGCAGCTTGCTCTCGGGACAGGGTCTAACCGGGGAGCTGTTTTTT.